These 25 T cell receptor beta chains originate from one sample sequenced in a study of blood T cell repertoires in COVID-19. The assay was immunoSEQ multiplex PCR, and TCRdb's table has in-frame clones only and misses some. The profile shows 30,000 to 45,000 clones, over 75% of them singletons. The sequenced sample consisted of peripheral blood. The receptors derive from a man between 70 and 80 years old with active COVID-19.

In DNA form, the CDR3 reads TGTGCCAGCAGTTTCCCGGGAGGAGGTTACAATGAGCAGTTCTTC. Translation gives CASSFPGGGYNEQFF. The chain is built from TRBV6-5 and TRBJ2-1, with 7 bases aligning to TRBD2. The V gene end was trimmed by 4 bases and the J gene end by 4 bases; junction bases not matched to a gene: 7. The CDR3 extends over 15 amino acids. The V gene's germline CDR1 is MNHEY and CDR2 SVGAGI.

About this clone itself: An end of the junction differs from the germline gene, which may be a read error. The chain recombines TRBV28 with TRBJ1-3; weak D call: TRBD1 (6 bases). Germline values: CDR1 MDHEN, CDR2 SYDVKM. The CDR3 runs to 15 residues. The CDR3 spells CASMGLTGSGNTIYF. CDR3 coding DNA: TGCGCCAGCATGGGTCTGACAGGTTCTGGAAACACCATATATTTT.

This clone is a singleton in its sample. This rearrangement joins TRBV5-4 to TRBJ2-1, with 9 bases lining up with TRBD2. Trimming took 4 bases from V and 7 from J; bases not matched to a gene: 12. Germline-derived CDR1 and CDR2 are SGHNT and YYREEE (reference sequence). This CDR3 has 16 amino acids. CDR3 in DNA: TGTGCCAGCAGCCCCCCCCGCGCGGGAGGGCCAAATGAGCAGTTCTTC. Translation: CASSPPRAGGPNEQFF.

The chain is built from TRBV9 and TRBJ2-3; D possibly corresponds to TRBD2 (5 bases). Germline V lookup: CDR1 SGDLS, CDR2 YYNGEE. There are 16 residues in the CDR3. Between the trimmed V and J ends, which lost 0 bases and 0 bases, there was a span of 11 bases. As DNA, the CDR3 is TGTGCCAGCAGCGTAGGGCCGAGGACTAGCACAGATACGCAGTATTTT. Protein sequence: CASSVGPRTSTDTQYF.

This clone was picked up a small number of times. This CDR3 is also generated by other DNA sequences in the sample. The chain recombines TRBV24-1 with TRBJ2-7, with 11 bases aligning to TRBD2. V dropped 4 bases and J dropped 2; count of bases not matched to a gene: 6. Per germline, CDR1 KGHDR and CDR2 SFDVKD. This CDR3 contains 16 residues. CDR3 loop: CATSESGTSGTYEQYF. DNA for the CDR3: TGTGCCACCAGTGAGTCCGGGACTAGCGGTACCTACGAGCAGTACTTC.

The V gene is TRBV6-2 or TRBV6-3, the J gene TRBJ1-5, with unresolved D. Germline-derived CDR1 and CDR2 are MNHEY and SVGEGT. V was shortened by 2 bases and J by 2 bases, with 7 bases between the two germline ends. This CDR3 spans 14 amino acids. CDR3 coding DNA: TGTGCCAGCAGTTACACGGAGGGCAATCAGCCCCAGCATTTT. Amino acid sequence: CASSYTEGNQPQHF.

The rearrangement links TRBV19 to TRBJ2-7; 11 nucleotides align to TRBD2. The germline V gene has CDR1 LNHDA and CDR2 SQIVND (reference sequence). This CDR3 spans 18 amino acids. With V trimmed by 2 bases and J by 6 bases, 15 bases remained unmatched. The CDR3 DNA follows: TGTGCCAGTAGTATATCCCCCCGCGCTAGCGGGAGGTTCGTCGAGCAGTACTTC. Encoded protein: CASSISPRASGRFVEQYF.

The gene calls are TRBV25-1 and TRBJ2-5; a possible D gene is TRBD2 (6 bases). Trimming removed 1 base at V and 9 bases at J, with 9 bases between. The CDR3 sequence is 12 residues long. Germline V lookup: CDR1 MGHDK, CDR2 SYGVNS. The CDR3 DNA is TGTGCCAGCAGTGAATGGGGGGAGGCCCAGTACTTC. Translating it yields CASSEWGEAQYF. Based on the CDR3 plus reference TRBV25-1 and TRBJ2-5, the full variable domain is EADIYQTPRYLVIGTGKKITLECSQTMGHDKMYWYQQDPGMELHLIHYSYGVNSTEKGDLSSESTVSRIRTEHFPLTLESARPSHTSQYLCASSEWGEAQYFGPGTRLLVL.

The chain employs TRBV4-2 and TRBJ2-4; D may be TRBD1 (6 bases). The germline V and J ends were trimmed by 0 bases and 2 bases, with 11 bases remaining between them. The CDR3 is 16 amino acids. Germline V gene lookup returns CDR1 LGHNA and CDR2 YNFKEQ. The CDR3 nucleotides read TGTGCCAGCAGCCAAGAGCTCAGGGGCTCCAAAAACATTCAGTACTTC. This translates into CASSQELRGSKNIQYF.

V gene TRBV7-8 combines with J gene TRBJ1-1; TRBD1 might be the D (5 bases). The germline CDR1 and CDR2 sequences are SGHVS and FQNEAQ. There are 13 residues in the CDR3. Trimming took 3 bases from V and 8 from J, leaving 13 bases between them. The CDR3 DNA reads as TGTGCCAGCAGCTTCTCCCAGGGCCGGGAAGCTTTCTTT. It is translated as CASSFSQGREAFF.

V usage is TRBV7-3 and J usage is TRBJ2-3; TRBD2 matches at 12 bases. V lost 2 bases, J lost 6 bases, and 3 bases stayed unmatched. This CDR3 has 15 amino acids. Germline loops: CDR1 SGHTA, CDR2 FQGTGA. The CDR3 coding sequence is TGTGCCAGCAGCTTAGGCCTAGCGGGAGGGGATACGCAGTATTTT. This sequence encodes CASSLGLAGGDTQYF. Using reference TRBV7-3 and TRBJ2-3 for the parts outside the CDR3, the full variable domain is GAGVSQTPSNKVTEKGKYVELRCDPISGHTALYWYRQSLGQGPEFLIYFQGTGAADDSGLPNDRFFAVRPEGSVSTLKIQRTERGDSAVYLCASSLGLAGGDTQYFGPGTRLTVL.

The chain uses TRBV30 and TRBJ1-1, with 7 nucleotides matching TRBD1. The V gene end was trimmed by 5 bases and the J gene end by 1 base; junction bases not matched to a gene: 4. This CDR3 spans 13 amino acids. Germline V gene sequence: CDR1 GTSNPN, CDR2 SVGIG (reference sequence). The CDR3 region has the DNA TGTGCCTGGGGGGACAGTAGGAACACTGAAGCTTTCTTT. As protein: CAWGDSRNTEAFF.

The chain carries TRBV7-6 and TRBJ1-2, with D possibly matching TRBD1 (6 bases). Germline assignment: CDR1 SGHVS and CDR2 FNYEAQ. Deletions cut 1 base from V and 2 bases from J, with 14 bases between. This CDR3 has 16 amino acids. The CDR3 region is CASSLGRWGHNYGYTF. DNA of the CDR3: TGTGCCAGCAGCTTAGGGCGGTGGGGGCACAACTATGGCTACACCTTC.

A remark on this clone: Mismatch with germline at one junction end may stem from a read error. CDR3 residues: CASSIDRSNQPQHF. The CDR3, as DNA: TGTGCCAGTAGCATAGACAGGTCCAATCAGCCCCAGCATTTT. This chain uses TRBV19 with TRBJ1-5; maybe TRBD1 (6 bases). The CDR3 consists of 14 residues. The V gene's germline CDR1 is LNHDA and CDR2 SQIVND (reference sequence).

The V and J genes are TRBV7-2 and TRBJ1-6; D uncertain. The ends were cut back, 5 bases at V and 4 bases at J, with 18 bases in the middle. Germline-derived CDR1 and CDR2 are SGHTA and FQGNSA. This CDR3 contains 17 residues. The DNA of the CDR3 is TGTGCCAGCAGCGCCCTAGTCCCCGCCGCATATAATTCACCCCTCCACTTT. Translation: CASSALVPAAYNSPLHF.

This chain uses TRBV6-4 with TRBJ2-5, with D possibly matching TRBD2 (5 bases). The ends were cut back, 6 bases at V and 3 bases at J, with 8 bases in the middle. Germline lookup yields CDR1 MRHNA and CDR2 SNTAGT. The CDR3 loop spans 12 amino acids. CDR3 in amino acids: CASRPGKETQYF. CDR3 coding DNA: TGTGCCAGCAGACCCGGGAAAGAGACCCAGTACTTC.

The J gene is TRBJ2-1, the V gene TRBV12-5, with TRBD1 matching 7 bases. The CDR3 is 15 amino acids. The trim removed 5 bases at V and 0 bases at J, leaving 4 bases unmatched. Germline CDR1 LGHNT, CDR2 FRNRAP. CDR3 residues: CASGDGTASYNEQFF. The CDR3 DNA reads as TGTGCTAGTGGTGACGGGACAGCCTCCTACAATGAGCAGTTCTTC.

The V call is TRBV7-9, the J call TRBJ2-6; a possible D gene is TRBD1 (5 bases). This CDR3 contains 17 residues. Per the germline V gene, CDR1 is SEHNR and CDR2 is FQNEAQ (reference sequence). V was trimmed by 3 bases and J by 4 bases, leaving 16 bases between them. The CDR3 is CASSFLTVPLGANVLTF. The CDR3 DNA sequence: TGTGCCAGCAGCTTTTTGACAGTCCCTCTCGGGGCCAACGTCCTGACTTTC.

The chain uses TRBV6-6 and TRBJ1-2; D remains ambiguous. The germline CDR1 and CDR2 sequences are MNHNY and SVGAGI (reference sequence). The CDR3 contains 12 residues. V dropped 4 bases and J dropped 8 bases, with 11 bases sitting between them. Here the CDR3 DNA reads TGTGCCAGCAGTTTAAGGGAGGTAGGCTACACCTTC. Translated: CASSLREVGYTF.

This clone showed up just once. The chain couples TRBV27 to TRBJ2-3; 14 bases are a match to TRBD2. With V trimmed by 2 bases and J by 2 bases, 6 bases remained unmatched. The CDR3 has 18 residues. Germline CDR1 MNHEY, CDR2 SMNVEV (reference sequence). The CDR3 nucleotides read TGTGCCAGCAGTTTAGCAGGACTAGCGGGGGGTCCCACAGATACGCAGTATTTT. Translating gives CASSLAGLAGGPTDTQYF.

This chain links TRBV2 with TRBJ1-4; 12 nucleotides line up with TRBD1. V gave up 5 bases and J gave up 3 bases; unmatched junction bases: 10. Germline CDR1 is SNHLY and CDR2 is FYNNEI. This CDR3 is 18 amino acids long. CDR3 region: CASSYGTGGHLANEKLFF. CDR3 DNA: TGTGCCAGCAGTTATGGGACAGGGGGCCACCTGGCTAATGAAAAACTGTTTTTT.

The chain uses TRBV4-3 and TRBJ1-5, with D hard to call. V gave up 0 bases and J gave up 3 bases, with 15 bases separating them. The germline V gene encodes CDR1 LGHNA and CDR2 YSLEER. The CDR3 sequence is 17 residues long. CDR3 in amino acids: CASSQDLGGVINQPQHF. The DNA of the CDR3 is TGCGCCAGCAGCCAAGATCTAGGCGGAGTAATCAATCAGCCCCAGCATTTT.

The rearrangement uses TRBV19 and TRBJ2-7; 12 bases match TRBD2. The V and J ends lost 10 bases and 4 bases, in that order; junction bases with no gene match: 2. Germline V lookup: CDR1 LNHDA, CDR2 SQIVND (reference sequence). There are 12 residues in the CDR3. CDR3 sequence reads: CATSGGAYEQYF. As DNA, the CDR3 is TGTGCCACTAGCGGGGGGGCGTACGAGCAGTACTTC.

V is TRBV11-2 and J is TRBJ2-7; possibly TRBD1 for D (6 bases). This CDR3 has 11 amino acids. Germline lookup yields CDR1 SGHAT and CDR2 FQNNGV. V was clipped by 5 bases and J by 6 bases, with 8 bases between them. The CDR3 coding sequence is TGTGCCAGCAGCCGAGGGGGCGAGCAGTACTTC. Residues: CASSRGGEQYF.

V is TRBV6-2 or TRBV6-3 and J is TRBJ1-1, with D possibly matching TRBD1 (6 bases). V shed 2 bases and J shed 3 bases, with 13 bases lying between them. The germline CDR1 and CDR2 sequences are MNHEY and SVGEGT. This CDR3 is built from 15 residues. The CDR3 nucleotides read TGTGCCAGCAGTTACGGACCTACAGGGTACACTGAAGCTTTCTTT. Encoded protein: CASSYGPTGYTEAFF.